This TCR beta chain stems from a study of Ad26.COV2.S vaccination and SARS-CoV-2 variants. Study context: Once or twice, 56 days apart, Ad26.COV2.S was delivered intramuscularly. Points from the study as a whole: Ad26.COV2.S recipients had broader spike-specific TCRs (P = 0.0014). Vaccinees reportedly had broad spike-specific CD8+ and CD4+ T cell responses.

Germline assignment: CDR1 SGHRS and CDR2 YFSETQ. The CDR3 is made up of 19 amino acids. With V trimmed by 0 bases and J by 4 bases, 17 bases remained unmatched. Treatment defined: some 20 received Ad26.COV2.S at low or high dose, single or two shots; a few received placebo; per-sample allocation not given. At day 63 after the first vaccine or placebo injection, samples were drawn. An adult of 18-55 years in Boston served as donor. Sequencing used immunoSEQ multiplex PCR; TCRdb keeps in-frame clones, though not all of them. The data contain some 320,000 clones, 70% to 90% of them singletons. Of note for this clone: The target antigen is unknown.

The sequenced sample was peripheral blood, obtained in a trial of Ad26.COV2.S vaccine versus placebo. This TCR was recovered from a person between 18 and 60 years old who received the Ad26.COV2.S COVID-19 vaccine or a placebo. This chain links TRBV5-1 with TRBJ1-2, with 8 bases aligning to TRBD1. The CDR3 DNA sequence: TGCGCCAGCAGCTTGGGGACGAGGACAGGGACGTACCAGACCTATGGCTACACCTTC. Its protein product is CASSLGTRTGTYQTYGYTF.